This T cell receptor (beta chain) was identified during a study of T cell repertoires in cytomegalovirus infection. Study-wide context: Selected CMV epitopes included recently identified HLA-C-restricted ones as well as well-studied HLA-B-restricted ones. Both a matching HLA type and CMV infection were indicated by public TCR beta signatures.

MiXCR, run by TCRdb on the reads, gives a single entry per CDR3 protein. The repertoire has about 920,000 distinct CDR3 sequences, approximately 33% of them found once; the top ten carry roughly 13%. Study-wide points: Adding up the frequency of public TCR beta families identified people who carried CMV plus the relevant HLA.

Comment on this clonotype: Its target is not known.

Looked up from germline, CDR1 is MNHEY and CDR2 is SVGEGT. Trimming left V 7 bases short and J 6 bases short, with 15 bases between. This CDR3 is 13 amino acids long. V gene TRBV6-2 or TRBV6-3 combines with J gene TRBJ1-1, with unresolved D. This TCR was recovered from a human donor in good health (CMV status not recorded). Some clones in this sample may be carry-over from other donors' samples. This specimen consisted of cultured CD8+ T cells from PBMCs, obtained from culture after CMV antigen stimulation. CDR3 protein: CASTTGRVAEAFF. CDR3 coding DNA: TGTGCCAGCACCACGGGGAGGGTCGCTGAAGCTTTCTTT.